This T cell receptor (beta chain) was captured in a study of Ad26.COV2.S vaccination and SARS-CoV-2 variants. Study details: Ad26.COV2.S was injected intramuscularly once or twice, 56 days apart.

Sequenced by immunoSEQ multiplex PCR; TCRdb stores in-frame clones only, minus some. This table has around 340,000 clones, 88% appearing once. Trimming cost V 6 bases and J 2 bases, with 8 bases left between them. Germline values: CDR1 MNHEY, CDR2 SVGAGI. This CDR3 contains 12 residues. Details on this clone: The antigen remains undetermined.

Treatment meaning: some 20 received Ad26.COV2.S at low or high dose, single or two shots; five or six received placebo; per-sample allocation not given. Specimen acquisition occurred on day 63 following the initial vaccine or placebo injection. The study, taken as a whole, reports: Spike-specific TCR breadth in vaccine recipients exceeded that seen in placebo recipients. Comparable non-spike TCR breadth was observed in vaccine and placebo recipients.

This rearrangement joins TRBV6-5 to TRBJ2-7; D not certain. The input for sequencing was peripheral blood, taken in a trial of Ad26.COV2.S vaccine versus placebo. The origin of this receptor is a person between 18 and 59 years old who received the Ad26.COV2.S COVID-19 vaccine or a placebo. In DNA, the CDR3 is TGTGCCAGCAGAGACCAACCCTACGAGCAGTACTTC. Translated: CASRDQPYEQYF.